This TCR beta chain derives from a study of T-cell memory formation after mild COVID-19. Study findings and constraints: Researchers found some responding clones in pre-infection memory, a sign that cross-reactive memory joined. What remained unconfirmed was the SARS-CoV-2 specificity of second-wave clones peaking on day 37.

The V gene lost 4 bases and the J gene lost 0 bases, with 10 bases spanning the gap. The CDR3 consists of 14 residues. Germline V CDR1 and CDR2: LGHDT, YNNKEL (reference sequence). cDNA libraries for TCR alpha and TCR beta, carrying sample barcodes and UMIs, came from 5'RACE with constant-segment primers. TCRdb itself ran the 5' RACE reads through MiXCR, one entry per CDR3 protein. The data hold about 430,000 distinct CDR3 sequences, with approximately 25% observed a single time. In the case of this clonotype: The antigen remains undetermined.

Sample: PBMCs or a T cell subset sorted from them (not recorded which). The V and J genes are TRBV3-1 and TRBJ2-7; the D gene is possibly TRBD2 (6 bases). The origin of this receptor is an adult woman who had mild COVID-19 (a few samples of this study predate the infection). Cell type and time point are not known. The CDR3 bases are TGTGCCAGCAGCCGCAGGACTACCTCCTACGAGCAGTACTTC. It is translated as CASSRRTTSYEQYF.